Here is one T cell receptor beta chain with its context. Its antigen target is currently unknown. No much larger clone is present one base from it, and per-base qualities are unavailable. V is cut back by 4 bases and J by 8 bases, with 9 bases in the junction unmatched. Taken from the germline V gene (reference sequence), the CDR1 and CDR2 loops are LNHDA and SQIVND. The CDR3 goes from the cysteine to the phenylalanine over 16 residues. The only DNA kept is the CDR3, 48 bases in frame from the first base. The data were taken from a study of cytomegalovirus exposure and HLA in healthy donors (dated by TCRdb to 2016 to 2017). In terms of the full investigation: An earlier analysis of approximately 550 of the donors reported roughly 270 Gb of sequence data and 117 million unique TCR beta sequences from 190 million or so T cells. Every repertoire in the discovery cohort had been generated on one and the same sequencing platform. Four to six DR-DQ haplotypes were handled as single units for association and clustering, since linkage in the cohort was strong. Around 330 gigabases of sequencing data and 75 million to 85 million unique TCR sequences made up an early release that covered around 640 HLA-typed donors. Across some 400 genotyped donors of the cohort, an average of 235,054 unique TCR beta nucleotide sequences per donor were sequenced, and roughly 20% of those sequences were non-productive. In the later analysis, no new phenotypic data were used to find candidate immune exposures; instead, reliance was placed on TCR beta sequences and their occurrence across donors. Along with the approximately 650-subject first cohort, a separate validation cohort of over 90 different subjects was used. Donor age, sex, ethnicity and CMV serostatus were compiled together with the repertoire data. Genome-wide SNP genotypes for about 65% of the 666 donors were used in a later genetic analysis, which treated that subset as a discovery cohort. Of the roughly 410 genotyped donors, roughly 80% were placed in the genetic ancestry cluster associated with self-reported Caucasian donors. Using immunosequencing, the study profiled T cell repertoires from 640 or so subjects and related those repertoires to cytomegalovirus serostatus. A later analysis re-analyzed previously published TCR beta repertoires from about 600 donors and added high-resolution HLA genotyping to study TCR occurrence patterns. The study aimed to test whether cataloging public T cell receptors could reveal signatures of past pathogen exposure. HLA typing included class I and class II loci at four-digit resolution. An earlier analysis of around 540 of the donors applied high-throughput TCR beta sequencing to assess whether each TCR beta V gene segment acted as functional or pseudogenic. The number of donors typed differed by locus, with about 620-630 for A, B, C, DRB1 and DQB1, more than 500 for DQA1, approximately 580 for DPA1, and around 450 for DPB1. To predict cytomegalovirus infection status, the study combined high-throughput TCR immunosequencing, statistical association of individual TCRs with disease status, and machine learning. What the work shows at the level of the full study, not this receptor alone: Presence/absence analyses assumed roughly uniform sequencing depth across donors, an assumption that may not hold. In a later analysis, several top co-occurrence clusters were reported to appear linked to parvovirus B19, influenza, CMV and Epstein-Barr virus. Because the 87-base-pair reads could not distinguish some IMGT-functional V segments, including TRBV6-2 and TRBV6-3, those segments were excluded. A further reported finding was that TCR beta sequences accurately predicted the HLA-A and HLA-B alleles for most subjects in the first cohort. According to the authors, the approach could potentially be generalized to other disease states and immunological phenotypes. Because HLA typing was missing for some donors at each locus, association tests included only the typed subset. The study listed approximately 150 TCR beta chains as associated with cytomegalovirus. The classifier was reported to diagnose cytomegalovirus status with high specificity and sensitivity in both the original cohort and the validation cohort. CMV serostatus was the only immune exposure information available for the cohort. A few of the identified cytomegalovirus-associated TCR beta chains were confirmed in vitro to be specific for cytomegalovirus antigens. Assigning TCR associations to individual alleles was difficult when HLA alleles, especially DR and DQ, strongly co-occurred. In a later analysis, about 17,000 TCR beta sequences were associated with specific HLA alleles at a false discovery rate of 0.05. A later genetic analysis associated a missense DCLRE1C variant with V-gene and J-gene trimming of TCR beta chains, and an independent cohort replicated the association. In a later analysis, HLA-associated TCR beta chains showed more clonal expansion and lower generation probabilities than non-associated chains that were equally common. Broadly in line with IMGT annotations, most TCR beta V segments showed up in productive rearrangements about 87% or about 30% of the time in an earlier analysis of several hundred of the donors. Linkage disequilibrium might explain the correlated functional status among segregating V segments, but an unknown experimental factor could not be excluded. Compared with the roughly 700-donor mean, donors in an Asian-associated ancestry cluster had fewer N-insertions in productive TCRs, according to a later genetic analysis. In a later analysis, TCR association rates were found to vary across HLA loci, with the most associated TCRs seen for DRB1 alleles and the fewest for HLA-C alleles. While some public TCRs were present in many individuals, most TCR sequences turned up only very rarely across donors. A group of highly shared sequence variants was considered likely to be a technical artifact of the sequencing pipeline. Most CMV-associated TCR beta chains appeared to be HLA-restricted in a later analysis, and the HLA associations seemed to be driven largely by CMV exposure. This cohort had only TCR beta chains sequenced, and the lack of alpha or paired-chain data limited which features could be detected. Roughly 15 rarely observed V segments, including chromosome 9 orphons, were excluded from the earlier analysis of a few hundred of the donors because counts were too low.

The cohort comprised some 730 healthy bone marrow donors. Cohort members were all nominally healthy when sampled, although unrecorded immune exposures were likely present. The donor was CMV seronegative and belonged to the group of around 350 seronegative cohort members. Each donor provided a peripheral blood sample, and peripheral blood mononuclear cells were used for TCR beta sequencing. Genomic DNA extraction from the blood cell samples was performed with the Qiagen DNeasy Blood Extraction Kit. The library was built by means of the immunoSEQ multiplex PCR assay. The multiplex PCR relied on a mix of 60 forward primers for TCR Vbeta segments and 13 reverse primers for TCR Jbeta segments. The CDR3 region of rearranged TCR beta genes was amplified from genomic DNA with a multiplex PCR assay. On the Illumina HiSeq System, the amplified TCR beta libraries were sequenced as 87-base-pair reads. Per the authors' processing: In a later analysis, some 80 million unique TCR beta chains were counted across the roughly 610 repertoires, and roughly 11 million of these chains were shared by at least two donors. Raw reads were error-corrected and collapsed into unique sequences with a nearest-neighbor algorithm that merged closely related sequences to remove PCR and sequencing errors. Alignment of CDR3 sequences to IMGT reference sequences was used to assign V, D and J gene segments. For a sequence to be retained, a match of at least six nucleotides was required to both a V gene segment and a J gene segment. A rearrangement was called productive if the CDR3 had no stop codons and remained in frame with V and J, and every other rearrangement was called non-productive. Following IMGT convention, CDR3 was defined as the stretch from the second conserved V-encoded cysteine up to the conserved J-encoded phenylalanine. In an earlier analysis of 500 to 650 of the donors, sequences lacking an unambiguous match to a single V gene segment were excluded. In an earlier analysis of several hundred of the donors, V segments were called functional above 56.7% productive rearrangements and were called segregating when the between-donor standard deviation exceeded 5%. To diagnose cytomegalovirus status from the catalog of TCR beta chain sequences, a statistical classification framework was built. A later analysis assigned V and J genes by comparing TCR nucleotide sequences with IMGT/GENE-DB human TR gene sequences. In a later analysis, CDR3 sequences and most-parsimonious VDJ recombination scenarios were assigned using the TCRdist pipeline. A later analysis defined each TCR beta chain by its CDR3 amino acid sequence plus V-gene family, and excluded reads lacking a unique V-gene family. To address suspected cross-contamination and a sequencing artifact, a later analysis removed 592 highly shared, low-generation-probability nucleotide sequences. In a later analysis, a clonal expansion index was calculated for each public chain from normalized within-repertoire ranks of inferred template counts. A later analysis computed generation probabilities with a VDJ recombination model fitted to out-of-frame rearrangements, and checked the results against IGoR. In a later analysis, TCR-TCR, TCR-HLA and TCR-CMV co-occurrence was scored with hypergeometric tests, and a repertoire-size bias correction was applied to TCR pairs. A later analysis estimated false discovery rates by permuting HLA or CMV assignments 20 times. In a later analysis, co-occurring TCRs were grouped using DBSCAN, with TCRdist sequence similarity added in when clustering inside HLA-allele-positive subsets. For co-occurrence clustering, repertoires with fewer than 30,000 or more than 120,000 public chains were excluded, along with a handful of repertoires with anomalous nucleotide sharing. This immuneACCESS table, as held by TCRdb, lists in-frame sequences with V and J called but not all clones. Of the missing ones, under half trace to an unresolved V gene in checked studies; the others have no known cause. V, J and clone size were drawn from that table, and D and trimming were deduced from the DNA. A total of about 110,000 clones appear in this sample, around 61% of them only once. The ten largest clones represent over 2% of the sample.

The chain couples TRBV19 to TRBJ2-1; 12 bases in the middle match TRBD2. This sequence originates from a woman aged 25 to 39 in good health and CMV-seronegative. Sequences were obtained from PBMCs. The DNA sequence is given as TGTGCCAGTAGTAGGACACCTAGCGGGAGGGCCTATGAGCAGTTCTTC. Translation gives CASSRTPSGRAYEQFF.